Shown below are 7 T cell receptor beta chains from a single sample sequenced in a study of patients and donors after allogeneic stem cell transplantation. TCRdb fed the RT-PCR reads into MiXCR, producing one record per CDR3 protein. The sample lists about 960,000 distinct CDR3 sequences; about a sixth were seen once. The sequencing input was blood, either unsorted or a sorted T cell fraction (not recorded which). These receptor sequences come from a human donor who was either an allogeneic HSCT recipient or a stem cell or donor lymphocyte infusion donor (not recorded which). It is not recorded whose cells these are; they may come from a transplant donor.

The J gene is TRBJ2-2, the V gene TRBV7-2; D is tentatively TRBD1 or TRBD2 (7 bases each). CDR1 and CDR2 (germline): SGHTA, FQGNSA. Trimming took 1 base from V and 5 from J, leaving 11 bases between them. CDR3 length: 15 amino acids. The CDR3 protein is CASSLVQGGTGELFF. The CDR3 nucleotides are TGTGCCAGCAGCTTAGTCCAGGGGGGGACCGGGGAGCTGTTTTTT. Filled out from reference TRBV7-2 and TRBJ2-2, the complete variable domain reads GAGVSQSPSNKVTEKGKDVELRCDPISGHTALYWYRQSLGQGLEFLIYFQGNSAPDKSGLPSDRFSAERTGGSVSTLTIQRTQQEDSAVYLCASSLVQGGTGELFFGEGSRLTVL.

The rearrangement joins TRBV4-1 to TRBJ2-7; 9 bases are shared with TRBD2. Looked up from germline, CDR1 is MGHRA and CDR2 is YSYEKL. V shed 4 bases, J shed 0 bases, and the junction held 4 bases outside the gene matches. The CDR3 contains 15 residues. The DNA of the CDR3 is TGCGCCAGCAGCCCACGACTAGCGGCCTCCTACGAGCAGTACTTC. Translated: CASSPRLAASYEQYF.

The rearrangement joins TRBV4-3 to TRBJ2-1; 8 bases are a match to TRBD2. Trimming at V came to 0 bases and at J to 2 bases, leaving 3 bases not matched to a gene. The CDR3 spans 16 residues. Germline values: CDR1 LGHNA, CDR2 YSLEER. The CDR3 bases are TGCGCCAGCAGCCAAGACGGCGGGGGGACCTACAATGAGCAGTTCTTC. Protein: CASSQDGGGTYNEQFF.

Ten or more counts support this clonotype. The rearrangement links TRBV4-2 to TRBJ2-3, with D possibly being TRBD1 or TRBD2 (5 bases each). Trimming left V 4 bases short and J 6 bases short, with 11 bases between. The germline gives CDR1 LGHNA, CDR2 YNFKEQ. This CDR3 is built from 13 residues. The CDR3 region is CASSPGRGDTQYF. CDR3 DNA sequence: TGTGCCAGCAGCCCGGGGCGAGGGGATACGCAGTATTTT.

This sequence joins TRBV7-6 and TRBJ1-3; weak D call: TRBD1 (5 bases). The germline V and J ends were trimmed by 10 bases and 3 bases, with 19 bases remaining between them. CDR3 length: 15 amino acids. Germline V gives CDR1 SGHVS, CDR2 FNYEAQ. This CDR3 is CATAQGKIVGNTIYF. The CDR3 DNA sequence: TGTGCCACCGCCCAGGGAAAGATAGTTGGAAACACCATATATTTT.

The chain links TRBV9 to TRBJ2-3; 8 nucleotides line up with TRBD2. This CDR3 has 14 amino acids. Germline V gene lookup returns CDR1 SGDLS and CDR2 YYNGEE. After removal of 6 bases from V and 2 bases from J, the junction contained 5 bases not matched to a gene. Here the CDR3 DNA reads TGTGCCAGCAACAAGCGGGAGATCACAGATACGCAGTATTTT. Its protein is CASNKREITDTQYF.

Only a few counts were recorded for this clonotype. The chain couples TRBV7-6 to TRBJ1-2; D is perhaps TRBD1 (6 bases). Looked up from germline, CDR1 is SGHVS and CDR2 is FNYEAQ. Trimming pared 5 bases from V and 7 bases from J, leaving 23 bases between. The CDR3 loop spans 16 amino acids. CDR3 bases: TGTGCCAGCAGCCCCCGGACAGAATTCCGCTTTGTTGGCTACACCTTC. This translates into CASSPRTEFRFVGYTF.